This TCR beta chain was retrieved from a study of shared clonotypes between healthy human individuals. Measured with immunoSEQ multiplex PCR; TCRdb has only the in-frame clones, and not every one. Of about 1 million clones listed, approximately 76% are singletons. The V gene's germline CDR1 is MNHEY and CDR2 SMNVEV (reference sequence). The CDR3 length is 13 residues. Deletions cut 4 bases from V and 0 bases from J, with 6 bases between. This receptor was taken from a man between 18 and 29 years old in good health. The sample comprised memory CD4+ T cells sorted from blood. Subset noted: CD45RA-negative fraction. V and J are TRBV27 and TRBJ1-1; D ambiguous. Here the CDR3 reads CASSYGVNTEAFF. Here the CDR3 DNA reads TGTGCCAGCAGTTATGGAGTGAACACTGAAGCTTTCTTT.